These 25 T cell receptor beta chains were sequenced from one sample in a study of blood T cell repertoires in COVID-19. TCRdb's table, derived via immunoSEQ multiplex PCR, lists solely in-frame clones and lacks some. The table lists 110,000 to 150,000 clones, approximately 84% of them singletons. Sequenced material: peripheral blood. The source is a woman in her sixties or seventies with acute or convalescent COVID-19.

About this clone itself: One end of the junction fails to match germline, which may point to a read error. This chain links TRBV11-2 with TRBJ2-7; possible D gene TRBD2, 5 bases. CDR1 is SGHAT and CDR2 is FQNNGV in the germline V gene. CDR3 length: 13 residues. The CDR3 DNA follows: TGTGCCAGCAGCTTAGAACGGACGGGATCGGTGAAATTC. It yields the protein CASSLERTGSVKF.

The chain uses TRBV28 and TRBJ2-1, with TRBD2 matching 7 bases. V gave up 8 bases and J gave up 9 bases; unmatched junction bases: 22. CDR1 is MDHEN, CDR2 SYDVKM, per germline. The CDR3 length is 17 residues. Written as DNA, the CDR3 is TGTGCCAGCCAAGGACCGACCCAGCGAACGGGAGGAGTTGAGCAGTTCTTC. Residues: CASQGPTQRTGGVEQFF.

This chain joins TRBV28 and TRBJ2-1; 10 bases are shared with TRBD2. Losses at the gene ends were 7 bases for V and 4 bases for J; bases not matched to a gene: 10. Germline V gives CDR1 MDHEN, CDR2 SYDVKM. CDR3 length: 16 amino acids. The CDR3 region has the DNA TGTGCCAGCACCCGCAGACTAGCGGGCAAATACAATGAGCAGTTCTTC. It is translated as CASTRRLAGKYNEQFF.

The gene calls are TRBV5-1 and TRBJ1-2; tentatively, D is TRBD1 (6 bases). The CDR3 contains 13 residues. V was pared by 4 bases and J by 4 bases, with 11 bases between. Germline lookup yields CDR1 SGHRS and CDR2 YFSETQ. CDR3 in DNA: TGCGCCAGCAGCATGGGGACACTCTATGGCTACACCTTC. This codes for CASSMGTLYGYTF. Full variable domain (remainder filled in from reference TRBV5-1 and TRBJ1-2): KAGVTQTPRYLIKTRGQQVTLSCSPISGHRSVSWYQQTPGQGLQFLFEYFSETQRNKGNFPGRFSGRQFSNSRSEMNVSTLELGDSALYLCASSMGTLYGYTFGSGTRLTVV.

The V and J genes are TRBV3-1 (or the pseudogene TRBV3-2) and TRBJ2-1; 7 nucleotides match TRBD2. This CDR3 comprises 13 residues. J gave up 6 bases and V 10 bases, and 9 bases lay outside the gene matches. Germline-derived CDR1 and CDR2 are LGHDT and YNNKEL (reference sequence). The CDR3 protein is CATRGGSSNEQFF. The DNA of the CDR3 is TGTGCCACTCGGGGCGGGAGTTCCAATGAGCAGTTCTTC.

V is TRBV6-6 and J is TRBJ2-7; 15 positions agree with TRBD2. From germline, CDR1 is MNHNY and CDR2 SVGAGI (reference sequence). The V segment lost 7 bases and the J segment 6 bases; nucleotides outside the gene matches: 1. The CDR3 contains 13 residues. As DNA, the CDR3 is TGTGCCAGCAAGGGACTAGCGGGAGGCGAGCAGTACTTC. It translates to CASKGLAGGEQYF.

The genes are TRBV28 and TRBJ2-7; TRBD2 agrees at 7 bases. Germline V lookup: CDR1 MDHEN, CDR2 SYDVKM. The V segment lost 3 bases and the J segment 4 bases; nucleotides outside the gene matches: 6. The CDR3 contains 14 residues. Here the CDR3 reads CASSLAAGTYEQYF. As DNA, the CDR3 is TGTGCCAGCAGTTTGGCAGCGGGAACTTACGAGCAGTACTTC.

J is TRBJ1-5 and V is TRBV19; 8 nucleotides line up with TRBD1. The V and J ends lost 5 bases and 6 bases, in that order; junction bases with no gene match: 9. Germline CDR1 and CDR2: LNHDA and SQIVND (reference sequence). The CDR3 totals 15 residues. The CDR3 region is CASSSDRGYGQPQHF. The CDR3 DNA follows: TGTGCCAGTAGTTCCGACAGGGGCTACGGTCAGCCCCAGCATTTT.

The rearrangement joins TRBV10-3 to TRBJ1-1; 9 bases map to TRBD1. After removal of 4 bases from V and 4 bases from J, the junction contained 4 bases not matched to a gene. This CDR3 contains 14 residues. Germline CDR1 reads ENHRY; CDR2 reads SYGVKD. CDR3: CAISGQGGITEAFF. CDR3 DNA: TGTGCCATCAGTGGACAGGGGGGAATCACTGAAGCTTTCTTT.

The chain is built from TRBV28 and TRBJ2-3; no clear D. Germline CDR1 reads MDHEN; CDR2 reads SYDVKM. Trimming left V 6 bases short and J 2 bases short, with 3 bases between. There are 11 residues in the CDR3. The DNA of the CDR3 is TGTGCCAGCAGCTTCACAGATACGCAGTATTTT. Translation gives CASSFTDTQYF.

This sequence joins TRBV28 and TRBJ2-7; D remains unclear. CDR1 and CDR2 (germline): MDHEN, SYDVKM. Between the trimmed V and J ends, which lost 3 bases and 1 base, there was a span of 16 bases. The CDR3 sequence is 16 residues long. The CDR3 DNA reads TGTGCCAGCAGTTTGTCCCCCGAGCGCGCTTCCTACGAGCAGTACTTC. Translation: CASSLSPERASYEQYF.

The chain has TRBV7-2 and TRBJ2-5; the D gene is possibly TRBD2 (6 bases). Germline-derived CDR1 and CDR2 are SGHTA and FQGNSA. This CDR3 has 16 amino acids. Trimming cost V 1 base and J 2 bases, with 14 bases left between them. The CDR3 loop reads CASSLVSGGGQETQYF. The CDR3 region has the DNA TGTGCCAGCAGCTTAGTTAGCGGAGGAGGACAAGAGACCCAGTACTTC.

The J gene is TRBJ2-7, the V gene TRBV14; the D is unclear. Germline assignment: CDR1 SGHDN and CDR2 FVKESK. This CDR3 region has 13 residues. Trimming shortened V by 0 bases and J by 6 bases, and 9 bases separated the two germline ends. CDR3 in DNA: TGTGCCAGCAGCCAAGATATCGGGTCCGAGCAGTACTTC. Residues: CASSQDIGSEQYF. Complete variable domain (other parts from reference TRBV14 and TRBJ2-7): EAGVTQFPSHSVIEKGQTVTLRCDPISGHDNLYWYRRVMGKEIKFLLHFVKESKQDESGMPNNRFLAERTGGTYSTLKVQPAELEDSGVYFCASSQDIGSEQYFGPGTRLTVT.

This CDR3 is CASKRGTGANVLTF. For the CDR3, the DNA is TGTGCCAGCAAAAGGGGGACTGGGGCCAACGTCCTGACTTTC. This rearrangement joins TRBV11-2 to TRBJ2-6; possibly TRBD1 for D (6 bases). The V end was cut by 7 bases, the J end by 2 bases, with 9 bases between. Germline-derived CDR1 and CDR2 are SGHAT and FQNNGV. The CDR3 extends over 14 amino acids.

Concerning this clone itself: Other DNA sequences in this specimen translate into the identical CDR3. The chain uses TRBV5-1 and TRBJ1-1, with 7 bases matching TRBD1. This CDR3 region has 14 residues. Trimming at V came to 0 bases and at J to 3 bases, leaving 2 bases not matched to a gene. The germline gives CDR1 SGHRS, CDR2 YFSETQ. Here the CDR3 reads CASSLAGGYTEAFF. CDR3 nucleotide sequence: TGCGCCAGCAGCTTGGCAGGGGGGTACACTGAAGCTTTCTTT.

This clone has more than one count but fewer than ten. The gene calls are TRBV30 and TRBJ1-2; maybe TRBD1 (6 bases). The CDR3 length is 13 residues. Trimming took off 3 bases at V and 2 bases at J, with 10 bases between the two ends. Germline CDR1 and CDR2: GTSNPN and SVGIG (reference sequence). The CDR3 nucleotides are TGTGCCTGGAGCCGGGACACCAACTATGGCTACACCTTC. This translates into CAWSRDTNYGYTF.

The chain recombines TRBV28 with TRBJ2-7; 8 bases fit TRBD2. With V trimmed by 6 bases and J by 6 bases, 4 bases remained unmatched. The germline V gene encodes CDR1 MDHEN and CDR2 SYDVKM. The CDR3 sequence is 12 residues long. CDR3 coding DNA: TGTGCCAGCAGAAGCGGGAGAAGCGAGCAGTACTTC. It encodes CASRSGRSEQYF.

The chain employs TRBV9 and TRBJ2-3; 8 bases match TRBD2. CDR3 length: 15 amino acids. The germline V gene encodes CDR1 SGDLS and CDR2 YYNGEE. V was pared by 3 bases and J by 5 bases, with 8 bases of the junction left unmatched. The CDR3 nucleotides are TGTGCCAGCAGCGCCCGGACGAGCGGGGGAGATACGCAGTATTTT. Protein product: CASSARTSGGDTQYF.

V usage is TRBV2 and J usage is TRBJ1-1, with D unresolved. The germline V gene has CDR1 SNHLY and CDR2 FYNNEI. This CDR3 has 14 residues. V was clipped by 10 bases and J by 7 bases, with 22 bases between them. As DNA, the CDR3 is TGTGCCACGTCATTGAGGCTTGTCATCGGTGAAGCTTTCTTT. This sequence encodes CATSLRLVIGEAFF.

V gene TRBV28 combines with J gene TRBJ2-7; no clear D gene. V was cut by 3 bases and J by 0 bases, with 12 bases left in between. This CDR3 comprises 15 residues. The germline gives CDR1 MDHEN, CDR2 SYDVKM. CDR3: CASSFWLVSSYEQYF. The CDR3 bases are TGTGCCAGCAGTTTTTGGCTAGTCTCCTCCTACGAGCAGTACTTC.

The chain uses TRBV24-1 and TRBJ2-1; D possibly corresponds to TRBD1 (6 bases). With 3 bases removed from V and 10 bases from J, the gap between germline ends came to 15 bases. Germline values: CDR1 KGHDR, CDR2 SFDVKD. The CDR3 sequence is 14 residues long. The CDR3 here is CATSDPPDGTEQFF. CDR3 coding DNA: TGTGCCACCAGTGATCCTCCCGACGGGACAGAGCAGTTCTTC.

The CDR3 loop reads CAWTRSSYNSPLHF. CDR3 bases: TGTGCCTGGACCCGGAGCTCCTATAATTCACCCCTCCACTTT. J is TRBJ1-6 and V is TRBV30; no firm D call. Looked up from germline, CDR1 is GTSNPN and CDR2 is SVGIG (reference sequence). CDR3 length: 14 residues. V shed 4 bases and J shed 0 bases, with 7 bases lying between them.

Only one count was recorded for this clone. The CDR3 nucleotides read TGTGCCAGCTCACCACTGCCCGGGACATCCCAAGAGACCCAGTACTTC. It translates to CASSPLPGTSQETQYF. V usage is TRBV18 and J usage is TRBJ2-5; tentatively, D is TRBD1 (6 bases). V lost 1 base, J lost 1 base, and 13 bases lay in between. Per the germline V gene, CDR1 is KGHSH and CDR2 is LQKENI. The CDR3 has 16 amino acids.

This clone has just one count. V usage is TRBV10-3 and J usage is TRBJ2-7, with D possibly matching TRBD1 (6 bases). This CDR3 is built from 14 residues. Germline V gene lookup returns CDR1 ENHRY and CDR2 SYGVKD. V was pared by 7 bases and J by 3 bases, with 16 bases between. CDR3 DNA sequence: TGTGCCATCATGGGGGCAGGGGACATCTACGAGCAGTACTTC. Its translation is CAIMGAGDIYEQYF.

In its sample, this clone was seen once. This rearrangement joins TRBV7-9 to TRBJ2-6, with TRBD2 identical over 8 bases. The CDR3 has 17 amino acids. Germline CDR1 SEHNR, CDR2 FQNEAQ (reference sequence). Trimming at V came to 10 bases and at J to 2 bases, leaving 13 bases not matched to a gene. DNA of the CDR3: TGTGCCACCAAGGGAGCGGGGGCGTCCCCTGGGGCCAACGTCCTGACTTTC. It yields the protein CATKGAGASPGANVLTF.